Reported below is one T cell receptor beta chain. This clone has just one count. What this receptor recognizes is not known. The record has no base qualities; no much larger clone is one base away. This entry comes from a study of cytomegalovirus exposure and HLA in healthy donors (TCRdb year 2017). About the study as a whole: The approximately 710 repertoires of the first cohort and the roughly 120 validation repertoires were produced on the same platform, according to a later analysis. To predict cytomegalovirus infection status, the study combined high-throughput TCR immunosequencing, statistical association of individual TCRs with disease status, and machine learning. The aim of the study was to test whether cataloging public T cell receptors could identify signatures of past pathogen exposure. A separate validation cohort of approximately 130 different subjects was used in addition to the 666-subject first cohort.

To prepare the library, the immunoSEQ multiplex PCR assay was applied. Concerning the study's data processing: A statistical classification framework was built to diagnose cytomegalovirus status from the catalog of TCR beta chain sequences. Drawn from immuneACCESS, this table holds only the in-frame rearrangements with V and J called that TCRdb kept. Clones are partly lost; checked studies trace under half to an unresolved V gene and leave the rest unexplained. The DNA gave D and trimming, while V, J and clone size come from that table. The sample table records roughly 150,000 clones; 96% of these occur just once. The top ten hold approximately 1% of the sample. Paper-wide results and their limitations: In the study, roughly 160 TCR beta chains were listed as associated with cytomegalovirus. According to the authors, the approach could potentially be generalized to other disease states and immunological phenotypes. While some public TCRs were present in many individuals, most TCR sequences turned up only very rarely across donors. The validation cohort had no HLA typing available for a later analysis, so co-occurrence within that cohort was assessed over all 120 or so repertoires. A later analysis found that TCRs clustered in the first cohort also tended to co-occur in the roughly 110 validation repertoires, with approximately 94% of cluster scores above 0. Cytomegalovirus status was reported to be diagnosed by the classifier with high specificity and sensitivity in both the original and validation cohorts. In vitro tests confirmed that a few of the cytomegalovirus-associated TCR beta chains recognize cytomegalovirus antigens.

The donors were included in the validation cohort of 100 to 150 subjects, a group kept apart from the roughly 670-subject first cohort. V was cut back by 0 bases and J by 2 bases, leaving a gap of 13 bases between them. The CDR3 measures 16 amino acids from cysteine to phenylalanine. Only the CDR3 region is kept as DNA, spanning 48 bases read in frame from base 1. CDR1 and CDR2 are drawn from the germline V gene: WSHSY, SAAADI. The TCR comes from a young woman in good health and CMV-seronegative. Rearrangement joined TRBV10-2 to TRBJ1-2, with the D gene too uncertain to name. The specimen was PBMCs. CDR3 loop: CASSESSSARNYGYTF. The bases read TGCGCCAGCAGTGAGTCGAGCTCCGCCAGGAACTATGGCTACACCTTC.